The rows below give T cell receptor beta chains drawn from one sample of a study of identical twins. TCRdb called the 5' RACE reads again in MiXCR, with one record for every CDR3 protein. The sample lists fewer than 650,000 distinct CDR3 sequences; 9.6% were seen once. These data also featured in a second study, about yellow fever vaccine responses in identical twins.

The sequencing input was PBMCs. Every receptor here comes from a woman aged 18-29 years in good health. CDR3s include the opening cysteine and the closing phenylalanine or tryptophan. The order of the fields is clone size, D gene, V gene, J gene, CDR3 DNA, CDR3 protein. A D gene is named only where the DNA matches it firmly. Rows give clone size only sometimes, using once, few, many, or a class for an expanded clone.

few,.,TRBV5-1,TRBJ2-3,TGCGCCAGCAGGGACAGTCCATCTACAACAGATACGCAGTATTTT,CASRDSPSTTDTQYF
few,.,TRBV28,TRBJ2-1,TGTGCCAGCAGCCCGGCAAAGGTAGGCAATGAGCAGTTCTTC,CASSPAKVGNEQFF
few,.,TRBV4-2,TRBJ2-3,TGTGCCAGCAGCCCAAGCGTTGGAGGCGATACGCAGTATTTT,CASSPSVGGDTQYF
few,TRBD1,TRBV7-9,TRBJ2-2,TGTGCCAGCAGCCCTCCGACAGGGTGGAACGGGGAGCTGTTTTTT,CASSPPTGWNGELFF
.,.,TRBV6-5,TRBJ2-7,TGTGCCAGCAGTTATCGACGGGCCGGCTCCTACGAGCAGTACTTC,CASSYRRAGSYEQYF
few,.,TRBV3-1,TRBJ2-7,TGTGCCAGCAGCCAAGTCCCAGACGAGCAGTACTTC,CASSQVPDEQYF
once,.,TRBV29-1,TRBJ2-7,TGCAGCGTTGAAGATGAAGCAGGTGGCCCGATGGGGCAGTACTTC,CSVEDEAGGPMGQYF
.,.,TRBV20-1,TRBJ1-3,TGCAGTGCTAGAGAAACTCTAGGTGGAAACACCATATATTTT,CSARETLGGNTIYF
.,.,TRBV20-1,TRBJ2-1,TGCAGTGCAGTACAGCTTCCGATAACCTACAATGAGCAGTTCTTC,CSAVQLPITYNEQFF
many,TRBD1,TRBV29-1,TRBJ2-7,TGCAGCGTGCTCAGGGGACAGGGAACCTACGAGCAGTACTTC,CSVLRGQGTYEQYF
many,TRBD2,TRBV18,TRBJ2-7,TGTGCCAGCTCACCAAGACTAGCGGGAGGGCCTGTCTACGAGCAGTACTTC,CASSPRLAGGPVYEQYF
.,.,TRBV12-3/TRBV12-4,TRBJ2-7,TGTGCCAGCAGCACCCTCCAGACTAGAATTGAGCAGTACTTC,CASSTLQTRIEQYF
.,.,TRBV28,TRBJ1-1,TGTGCCAGTTCCGCTGAACACAACACTGAAGCTTTCTTT,CASSAEHNTEAFF
few,.,TRBV3-1,TRBJ1-6,TGTGCCAGCAGCCAACAGGCAGGGAGCTCCTATAATTCACCCCTCCACTTT,CASSQQAGSSYNSPLHF
many,.,TRBV10-3,TRBJ1-4,TGTGCCATCAGCGAAAATAGGGGGACTAATGAAAAACTGTTTTTT,CAISENRGTNEKLFF
few,.,TRBV5-1,TRBJ1-2,TGCGCCAGCAGCTTGGGCCAGGGTTCCCTCTATGGCTACACCTTC,CASSLGQGSLYGYTF
many,.,TRBV5-5,TRBJ2-3,TGTGCCAGCAGCTTCTGGCAGGTCAGCACAGATACGCAGTATTTT,CASSFWQVSTDTQYF
few,.,TRBV5-1,TRBJ2-5,TGCGCCAGCAGCTTGGAGGCAGGGGTAGAGACCCAGTACTTC,CASSLEAGVETQYF
few,.,TRBV29-1,TRBJ2-2,TGCAGCGTTGAATTGGGGGGAGCGAACACCGGGGAGCTGTTTTTT,CSVELGGANTGELFF
many,TRBD2,TRBV12-3/TRBV12-4,TRBJ2-1,TGTGCCAGCAGCGCTAGCGGGGGCCACAATGAGCAGTTCTTC,CASSASGGHNEQFF
.,TRBD1,TRBV10-2,TRBJ2-2,TGCGCCAGCAGCGATCCGACAGGGAGCCGCGCGAACACCGGGGAGCTGTTTTTT,CASSDPTGSRANTGELFF
few,TRBD2,TRBV4-1,TRBJ2-3,TGCGCCAGCAGCCAAGATTTAGCGGGAGCCCCAGATACGCAGTATTTT,CASSQDLAGAPDTQYF
few,TRBD1,TRBV7-9,TRBJ2-5,TGTGCCAGCAGCGACACTCACGACAGGGAAGAGACCCAGTACTTC,CASSDTHDREETQYF
many,TRBD1,TRBV7-2,TRBJ1-5,TGTGCCAGCAGGTCCGGGACAGGTAATCAGCCCCAGCATTTT,CASRSGTGNQPQHF
.,.,TRBV6-1,TRBJ2-2,TGTGCCAGCAGTCCATGGGATGCGGAAGCTGGGGGCGGGGAGCTGTTTTTT,CASSPWDAEAGGGELFF
.,TRBD1,TRBV7-6,TRBJ2-7,TGTGCCAGTTCGCCGGGACAGGGTGCGTCCCCGGTGGAGCAGTACTTC,CASSPGQGASPVEQYF
many,TRBD2,TRBV4-2,TRBJ2-3,TGTGCCAGCAGCCAAGACCCAGCGGGGGTCACAGATACGCAGTATTTT,CASSQDPAGVTDTQYF
few,.,TRBV20-1,TRBJ2-5,TGCAGTGCTAGGGAGCCAGAGACCCAGTACTTC,CSAREPETQYF
few,.,TRBV7-2,TRBJ2-7,TGTGCCAGCAGCCAAAATCTCTACGAGCAGTACTTC,CASSQNLYEQYF
few,.,TRBV10-3,TRBJ2-1,TGTGCCATCAGTGAACGCAACAGGGAAAGTATCGATGAGCAGTTCTTC,CAISERNRESIDEQFF
few,.,TRBV28,TRBJ2-7,TGTGCCAGCAGTTACCCCTCCGGGGCCTCCTACGAGCAGTACTTC,CASSYPSGASYEQYF
few,.,TRBV27,TRBJ2-7,TGTGCCAGCAGTTCTATAGGATCCTACGAGCAGTACTTC,CASSSIGSYEQYF
.,.,TRBV7-2,TRBJ2-1,TGTGCCAGCAGCCTAGAAACGAGGGAGAGGTTCTTC,CASSLETRERFF
.,TRBD2,TRBV6-5,TRBJ2-7,TGTGCCAGCAGTTCCCCTCTAGCGGGAGTTCGGGAGCAGTACTTC,CASSSPLAGVREQYF
many,TRBD2,TRBV29-1,TRBJ2-1,TGCAGCGTTACGGGACTAGCGGGAGGGCGGACCTACAATGAGCAGTTCTTC,CSVTGLAGGRTYNEQFF
many,TRBD2,TRBV7-9,TRBJ2-7,TGTGCCAGCAGCTTAGAGACTAGCGGGAGGTACGAGCAGTACTTC,CASSLETSGRYEQYF
few,.,TRBV4-1,TRBJ2-7,TGCGCCAGCAGCCACGGACAGTTTCTAGTCTCCGAGCAGTACTTC,CASSHGQFLVSEQYF
.,TRBD2,TRBV12-3/TRBV12-4,TRBJ2-7,TGTGCCAGCAGTTTATGGACGGGAGGGCCCTACGAGCAGTACTTC,CASSLWTGGPYEQYF
.,.,TRBV6-1,TRBJ1-1,TGTGCCAGCAGTGAAGAAGCGGTAAACACTGAAGCTTTCTTT,CASSEEAVNTEAFF
many,TRBD1,TRBV20-1,TRBJ1-1,TGCAGTGCTAGGGATAACAGGGGTTGGGGCACTGAAGCTTTCTTT,CSARDNRGWGTEAFF